The 20 T cell receptor beta chains below were found in one sample sequenced in a study of T cells in Graves' hyperthyroidism and ophthalmopathy. RNA transcripts were the template for amplifying TCR beta CDR3 regions. The HTBI set primed first-round TCR CDR3 RT-PCR. TCRdb reanalysed the multiplex PCR reads using MiXCR and keeps one entry per CDR3 protein. The repertoire holds under 400,000 distinct CDR3 sequences, with 18% as singletons. The source material was blood. The receptors come from a woman in her 40s with Graves' ophthalmopathy.

The table lists this clonotype with many counts. The J gene is TRBJ2-2, the V gene TRBV6-5, with 7 bases that match TRBD1. The V gene end was trimmed by 2 bases and the J gene end by 5 bases; junction bases not matched to a gene: 5. The CDR3 sequence is 15 residues long. The germline V gene has CDR1 MNHEY and CDR2 SVGAGI. CDR3 bases: TGTGCCAGCAGTTACCTCGGGACAGATACCGGGGAGCTGTTTTTT. This sequence encodes CASSYLGTDTGELFF.

This clonotype occurred many times. The V call is TRBV7-8, the J call TRBJ2-6; TRBD1 might be the D (8 bases). CDR3 length: 16 residues. Germline CDR1 SGHVS, CDR2 FQNEAQ. Trimming shortened V by 8 bases and J by 2 bases, and 16 bases separated the two germline ends. CDR3 nucleotide sequence: TGTGCCAGCGAGCGGGGCAGGGGGCCTGGGGCCAACGTCCTGACTTTC. It codes for CASERGRGPGANVLTF.

This chain links TRBV4-1 with TRBJ2-2; D not resolved. Germline-derived CDR1 and CDR2 are MGHRA and YSYEKL. This CDR3 region has 13 residues. Trimming took off 4 bases at V and 3 bases at J, with 6 bases between the two ends. The CDR3, as DNA: TGCGCCAGCAGCCTACAGTACACCGGGGAGCTGTTTTTT. Protein: CASSLQYTGELFF.

This clonotype has a handful of counts. Its ends do not fully match the called genes, so a read error is possible. The genes are TRBV10-3 and TRBJ1-5, with D tentatively TRBD1 (5 bases). The germline gives CDR1 ENHRY, CDR2 SYGVKD. CDR3 length: 16 residues. CDR3: CASSESLGEGNRPQHF. The CDR3 bases are TGTGCCAGCAGTGAGTCGTTGGGGGAAGGCAATCGGCCCCAGCATTTT.

This clonotype was seen ten or more times. V usage is TRBV19 and J usage is TRBJ1-2; D uncertain. V lost 0 bases to trimming and J lost 4 bases, with 12 bases between them. Germline CDR1 and CDR2: LNHDA and SQIVND (reference sequence). The CDR3 consists of 15 residues. The CDR3 region is CASSIETRSGYGYTF. CDR3 nucleotide sequence: TGTGCCAGTAGTATAGAGACCCGGTCGGGCTATGGCTACACCTTC.

This clonotype has ten or more counts. The V call is TRBV6-1, the J call TRBJ2-7; 7 bases line up with TRBD2. CDR3 size: 14 residues. Germline V gene data show CDR1 as MNHNS and CDR2 as SASEGT. The ends lost 2 bases at V and 6 bases at J; junction bases unmatched: 7. This CDR3 is CASSERGGRGEQYF. The CDR3 nucleotides are TGTGCCAGCAGTGAACGCGGGGGTCGGGGCGAGCAGTACTTC.

This clonotype was recorded a few times. A much larger clone lies a single base off, so this may be a read error. The chain combines TRBV28 with TRBJ1-2; D uncertain. The CDR3 spans 15 residues. The V end lost 6 bases, the J end lost 1 base, and 15 bases lay between the germline ends. From germline, CDR1 is MDHEN and CDR2 SYDVKM. CDR3 nucleotides: TGTGCCAGCAGCCCCCGCGGACTGGTTAACTATGGCTACACCTTC. Amino acids: CASSPRGLVNYGYTF.

This clonotype has ten or more counts. Here the CDR3 reads CASSSGTSGTIQETQYF. The CDR3 DNA sequence: TGTGCCAGCAGTTCCGGGACTAGCGGGACCATCCAAGAGACCCAGTACTTC. The rearrangement links TRBV6-5 to TRBJ2-5; 13 nucleotides align to TRBD2. With V trimmed by 4 bases and J by 1 base, 6 bases remained unmatched. Germline CDR1 is MNHEY and CDR2 is SVGAGI. The length of the CDR3 is 17 residues.

The count of this clonotype is one. The V gene is TRBV9, the J gene TRBJ1-6; D is possibly TRBD1 (5 bases). Trimming stripped 0 bases from V and 5 bases from J, with 9 bases between. Germline values: CDR1 SGDLS, CDR2 YYNGEE. This CDR3 has 15 amino acids. This chain's CDR3 is CASSVVDTNNSPLHF. CDR3 nucleotide sequence: TGTGCCAGCAGCGTAGTGGACACCAATAATTCACCCCTCCACTTT.

This clonotype appeared many times. The chain joins TRBV4-3 to TRBJ2-5, with D possibly TRBD1 on 6 matching bases. The CDR3 is 15 residues long. V gave up 0 bases and J gave up 5 bases, with 13 bases separating them. CDR1 is LGHNA, CDR2 YSLEER, per germline. The CDR3 coding sequence is TGCGCCAGCAGCCAAGATGTACAGGGTGGGGAGACCCAGTACTTC. This translates into CASSQDVQGGETQYF.

This clonotype was seen many times. The V gene is TRBV2, the J gene TRBJ1-3, with D possibly matching TRBD1 (5 bases). This CDR3 region has 15 residues. Trimming removed 7 bases at V and 1 base at J, with 14 bases between. The germline CDR1 and CDR2 sequences are SNHLY and FYNNEI. The chain's CDR3 is CASTRQSKSGNTIYF. CDR3 sequence (DNA): TGTGCCAGCACGAGACAGAGCAAATCTGGAAACACCATATATTTT.

This clonotype was counted many times. The DNA for the CDR3 is TGTGCCAGCAGCTTGCACAAGGACACCTACGAGCAGTACTTC. Residues: CASSLHKDTYEQYF. The chain carries TRBV7-9 and TRBJ2-7, with TRBD1 as a possible D gene (5 bases). V gave up 3 bases and J gave up 2 bases, with 11 bases separating them. The CDR3 runs to 14 residues. In germline, CDR1 is SEHNR, CDR2 FQNEAQ (reference sequence).

In its sample, this clonotype was seen many times. V usage is TRBV12-3 or TRBV12-4 and J usage is TRBJ2-5, with D perhaps TRBD2 (6 bases). Deletions cut 6 bases from V and 1 base from J, with 12 bases between. This CDR3 has 14 residues. The CDR3 is CASSSRDFQETQYF. Written as DNA, the CDR3 is TGTGCCAGCAGCTCACGGGACTTCCAAGAGACCCAGTACTTC.

The chain employs TRBV27 and TRBJ1-2; 7 nucleotides match TRBD1. CDR3 length: 15 amino acids. Per the germline V gene, CDR1 is MNHEY and CDR2 is SMNVEV (reference sequence). V shed 6 bases and J 3 bases; nucleotides not matched to a gene: 10. The DNA for the CDR3 is TGTGCCAGCAGCCCCCCCCGGACAGGAGACTATGGCTACACCTTC. This gives the protein CASSPPRTGDYGYTF.

The chain employs TRBV6-5 and TRBJ2-7, with 12 bases that match TRBD2. The germline CDR1 and CDR2 sequences are MNHEY and SVGAGI. V dropped 4 bases and J dropped 4; count of bases not matched to a gene: 5. The CDR3 runs to 15 residues. The CDR3 DNA sequence: TGTGCCAGCAGTTTCGAGGGGACTAGCGGGTACGAGCAGTACTTC. Translated, it gives CASSFEGTSGYEQYF.

The genes are TRBV4-3 and TRBJ2-5; D may be TRBD1 (5 bases). Trimming left V 0 bases short and J 5 bases short, with 13 bases between. CDR1 and CDR2 from the germline V gene are LGHNA and YSLEER. The CDR3 is 15 residues long. The CDR3 reads CASSQDLKGWETQYF. The CDR3 DNA sequence: TGCGCCAGCAGCCAAGATTTAAAGGGGTGGGAGACCCAGTACTTC.

In its sample, this clonotype was seen many times. The chain employs TRBV5-1 and TRBJ2-7; D is undetermined. The CDR3 length is 13 residues. The V gene's germline CDR1 is SGHRS and CDR2 YFSETQ. Deletions cut 6 bases from V and 7 bases from J, with 17 bases between. CDR3 loop: CASTERAGWEQYF. CDR3 bases: TGCGCCAGCACGGAACGAGCCGGGTGGGAGCAGTACTTC.

This clonotype was recorded a few times. At one end, the junction sequence differs from germline, possibly due to a read error. V is TRBV28 and J is TRBJ2-7; D perhaps matches TRBD1 (5 bases). The CDR3 contains 13 residues. From germline, CDR1 is MDHEN and CDR2 SYDVKM. CDR3 sequence: CTSSFRGDYEQYF. In DNA form, the CDR3 reads TGTACCAGCAGTTTTAGGGGTGACTACGAGCAGTACTTC.

Ten or more counts support this clonotype. This chain links TRBV4-1 with TRBJ1-2; D may be TRBD1 (6 bases). This CDR3 comprises 14 residues. CDR1 is MGHRA, CDR2 YSYEKL, per germline. With 0 bases removed from V and 8 bases from J, the gap between germline ends came to 13 bases. The CDR3 region is CASSQDRGTGGYTF. The DNA for the CDR3 is TGCGCCAGCAGCCAAGACAGGGGAACGGGCGGCTACACCTTC.

This clonotype has a count of ten or more. The chain is built from TRBV11-2 and TRBJ2-7, with D maybe TRBD2 (5 bases). The CDR3 extends over 12 amino acids. V dropped 1 base and J dropped 6 bases, with 7 bases sitting between them. Germline lookup yields CDR1 SGHAT and CDR2 FQNNGV. CDR3 sequence (DNA): TGTGCCAGCAGCTTAGTAGCGAGCGAGCAGTACTTC. It codes for CASSLVASEQYF.